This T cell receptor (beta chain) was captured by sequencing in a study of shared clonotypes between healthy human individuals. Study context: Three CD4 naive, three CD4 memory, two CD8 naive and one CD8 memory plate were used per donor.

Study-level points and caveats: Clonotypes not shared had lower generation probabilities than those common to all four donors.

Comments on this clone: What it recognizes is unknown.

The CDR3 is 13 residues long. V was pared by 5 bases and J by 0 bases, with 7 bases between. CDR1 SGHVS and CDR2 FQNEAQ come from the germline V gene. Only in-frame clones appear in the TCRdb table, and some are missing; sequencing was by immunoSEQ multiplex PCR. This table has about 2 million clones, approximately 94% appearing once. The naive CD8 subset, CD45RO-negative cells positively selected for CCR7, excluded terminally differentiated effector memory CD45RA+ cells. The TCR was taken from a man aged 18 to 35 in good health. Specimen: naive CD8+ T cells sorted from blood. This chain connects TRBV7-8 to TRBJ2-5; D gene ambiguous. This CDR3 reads CASSGDYQETQYF. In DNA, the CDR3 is TGTGCCAGCAGCGGCGACTACCAAGAGACCCAGTACTTC.